This TCR beta chain was sequenced during a study of identical twins. Study findings and constraints: In beta out-of-frame sequences, the excess sharing between twins was weaker.

Via MiXCR, TCRdb re-called the 5' RACE reads, giving one row per CDR3 protein. The sample gives more than 1.5 million distinct CDR3 sequences, more than 30% of which show up once; less than 0.35% is in the top ten. The table lists this clonotype with a few counts. As yet, its antigen is unknown. The CDR3 spans 17 residues. V lost 4 bases to trimming and J lost 2 bases; unmatched junction nucleotides: 6. The germline V gene encodes CDR1 SNHLY and CDR2 FYNNEI. The source of this sequence is a newborn girl in good health. Sequenced input: cord blood. The rearrangement links TRBV2 to TRBJ2-3; 13 bases agree with TRBD2. CDR3 loop: CASSGPLAGGVTDTQYF. CDR3 coding DNA: TGTGCCAGCAGTGGACCACTAGCGGGAGGGGTCACAGATACGCAGTATTTT.